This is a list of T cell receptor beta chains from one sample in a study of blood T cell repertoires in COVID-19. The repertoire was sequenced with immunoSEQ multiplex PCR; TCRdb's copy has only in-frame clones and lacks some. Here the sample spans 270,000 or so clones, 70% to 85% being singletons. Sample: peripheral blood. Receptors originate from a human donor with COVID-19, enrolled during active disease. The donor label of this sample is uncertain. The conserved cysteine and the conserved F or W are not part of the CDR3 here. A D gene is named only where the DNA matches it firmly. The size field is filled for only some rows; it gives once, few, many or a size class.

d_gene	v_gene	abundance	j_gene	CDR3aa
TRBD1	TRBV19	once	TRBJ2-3	ATTTSTGASTDTQY
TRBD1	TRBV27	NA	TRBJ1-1	ASSLWAAGGGTTEAF
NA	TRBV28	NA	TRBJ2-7	ASRLNYEQY
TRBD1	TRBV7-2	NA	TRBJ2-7	ASSLQPSGQGAEQY
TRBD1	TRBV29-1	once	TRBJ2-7	SVGSGTAYEQY
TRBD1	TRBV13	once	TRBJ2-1	ASSLDRGSYNEQF
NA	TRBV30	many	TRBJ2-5	AWSAPGHAQY
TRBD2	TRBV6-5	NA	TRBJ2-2	ASSYSWTSLTGELF
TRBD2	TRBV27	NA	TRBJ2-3	ASGTSGSLSDTQY
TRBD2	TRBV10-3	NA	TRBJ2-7	AITRDGRAYEQY
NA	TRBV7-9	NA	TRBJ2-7	ASSLVSPYEQY
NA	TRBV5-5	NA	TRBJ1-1	ASSLLTGWDTEAF
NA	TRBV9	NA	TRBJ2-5	ASSVGFQETQY
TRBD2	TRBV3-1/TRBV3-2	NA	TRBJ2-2	ASSQVGTSGNTGELF
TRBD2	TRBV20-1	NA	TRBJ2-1	SASFPSGRDNEQF
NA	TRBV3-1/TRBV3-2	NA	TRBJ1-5	ASSTRAQNQPQH
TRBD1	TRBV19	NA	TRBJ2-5	ASNTGGTETQY
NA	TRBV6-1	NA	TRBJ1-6	ASSEELRIPLH
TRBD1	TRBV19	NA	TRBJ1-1	ASSMGTGWGTEAF
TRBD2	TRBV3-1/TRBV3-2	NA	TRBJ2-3	ASSQAPSGSTDTQY
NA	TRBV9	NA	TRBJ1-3	ASSATQGRGNTIY
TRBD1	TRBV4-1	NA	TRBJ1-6	ASSLDRGNSPLH
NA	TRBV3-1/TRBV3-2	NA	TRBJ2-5	ASTPGLSSVKETQY
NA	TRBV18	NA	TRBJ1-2	ASSLRDNYGYT
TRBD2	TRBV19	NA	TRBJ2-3	ASSIAASGNSDTQY
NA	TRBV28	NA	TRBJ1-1	ASSPGGGNTEAF
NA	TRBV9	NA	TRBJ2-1	ASSEMEGSTSNEQF